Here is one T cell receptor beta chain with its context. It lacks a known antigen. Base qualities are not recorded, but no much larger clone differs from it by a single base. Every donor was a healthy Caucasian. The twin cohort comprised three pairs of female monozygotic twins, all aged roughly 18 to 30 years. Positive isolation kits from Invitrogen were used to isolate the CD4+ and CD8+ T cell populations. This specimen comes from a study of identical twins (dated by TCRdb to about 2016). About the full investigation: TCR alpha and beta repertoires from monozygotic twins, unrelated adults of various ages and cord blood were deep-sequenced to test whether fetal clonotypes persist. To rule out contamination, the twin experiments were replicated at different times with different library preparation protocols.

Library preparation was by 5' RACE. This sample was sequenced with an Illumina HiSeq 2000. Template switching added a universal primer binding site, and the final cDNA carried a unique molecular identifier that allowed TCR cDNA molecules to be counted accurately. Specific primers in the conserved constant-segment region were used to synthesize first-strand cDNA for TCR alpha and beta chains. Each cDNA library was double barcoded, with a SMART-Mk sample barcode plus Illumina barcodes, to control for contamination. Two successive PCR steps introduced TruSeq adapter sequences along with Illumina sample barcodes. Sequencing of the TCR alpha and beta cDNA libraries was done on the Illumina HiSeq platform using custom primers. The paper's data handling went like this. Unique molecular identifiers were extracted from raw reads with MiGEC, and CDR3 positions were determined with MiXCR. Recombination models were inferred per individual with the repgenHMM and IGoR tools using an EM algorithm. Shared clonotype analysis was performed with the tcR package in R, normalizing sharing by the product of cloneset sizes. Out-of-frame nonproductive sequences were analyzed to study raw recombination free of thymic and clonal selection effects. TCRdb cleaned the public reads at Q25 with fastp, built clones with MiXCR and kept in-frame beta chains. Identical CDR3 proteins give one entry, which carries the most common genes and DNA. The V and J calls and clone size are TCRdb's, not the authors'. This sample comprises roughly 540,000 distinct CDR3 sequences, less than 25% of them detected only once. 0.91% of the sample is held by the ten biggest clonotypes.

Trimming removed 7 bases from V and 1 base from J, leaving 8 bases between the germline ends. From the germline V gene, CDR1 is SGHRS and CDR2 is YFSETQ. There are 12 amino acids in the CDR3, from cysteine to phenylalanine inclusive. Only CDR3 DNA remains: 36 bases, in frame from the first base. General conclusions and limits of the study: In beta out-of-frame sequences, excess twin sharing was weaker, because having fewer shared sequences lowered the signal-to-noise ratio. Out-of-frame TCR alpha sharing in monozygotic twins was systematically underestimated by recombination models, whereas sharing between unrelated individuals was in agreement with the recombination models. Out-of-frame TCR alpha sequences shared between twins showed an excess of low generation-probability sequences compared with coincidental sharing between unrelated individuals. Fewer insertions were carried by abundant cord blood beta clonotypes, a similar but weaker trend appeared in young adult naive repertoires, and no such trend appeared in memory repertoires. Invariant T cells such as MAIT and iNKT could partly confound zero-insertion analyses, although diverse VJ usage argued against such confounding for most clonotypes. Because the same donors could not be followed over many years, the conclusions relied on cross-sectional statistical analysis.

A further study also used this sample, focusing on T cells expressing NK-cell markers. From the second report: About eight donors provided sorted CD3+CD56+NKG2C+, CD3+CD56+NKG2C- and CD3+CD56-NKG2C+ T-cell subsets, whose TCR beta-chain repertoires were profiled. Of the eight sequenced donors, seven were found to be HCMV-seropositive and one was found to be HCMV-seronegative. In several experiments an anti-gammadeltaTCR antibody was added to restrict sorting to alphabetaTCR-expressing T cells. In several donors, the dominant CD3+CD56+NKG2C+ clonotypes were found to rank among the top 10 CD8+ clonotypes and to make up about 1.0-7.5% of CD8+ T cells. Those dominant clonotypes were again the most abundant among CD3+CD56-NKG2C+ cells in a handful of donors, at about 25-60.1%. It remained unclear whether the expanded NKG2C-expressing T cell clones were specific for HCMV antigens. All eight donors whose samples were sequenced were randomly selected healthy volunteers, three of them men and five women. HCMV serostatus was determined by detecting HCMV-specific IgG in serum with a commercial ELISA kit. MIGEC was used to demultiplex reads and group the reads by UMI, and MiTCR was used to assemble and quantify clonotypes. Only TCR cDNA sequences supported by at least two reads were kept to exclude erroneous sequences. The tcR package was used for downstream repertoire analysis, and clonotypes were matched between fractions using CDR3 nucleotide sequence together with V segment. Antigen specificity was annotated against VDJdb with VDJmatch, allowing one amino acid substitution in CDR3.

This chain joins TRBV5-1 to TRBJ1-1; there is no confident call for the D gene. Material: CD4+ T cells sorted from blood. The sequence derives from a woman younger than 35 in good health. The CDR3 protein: CASGVENTEAFF. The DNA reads TGCGCCAGCGGAGTAGAGAACACTGAAGCTTTCTTT.